A selection of T cell receptor beta chains follows, all from one sample in a study of blood T cell repertoires in COVID-19. Clones were sequenced by immunoSEQ multiplex PCR, and TCRdb holds only the in-frame ones, with some missing. This table has 80,000 to 100,000 clones, roughly 86% appearing once. Sequenced: peripheral blood. All receptors come from a man in his fifties with acute or convalescent COVID-19. CDR3s include the opening cysteine and the closing phenylalanine or tryptophan. Size values are once, few and many counts, or a class for expanded clones, and some rows have none.

cdr3_length	clone_size	v_call	j_call	cdr3_aa
17	-	TRBV11-2	TRBJ2-1	CASSPLGVAGVVNEQFF
13	-	TRBV18	TRBJ2-7	CASSPSDSSEQYF
13	-	TRBV2	TRBJ1-2	CASSDGTNYGYTF
16	-	TRBV7-9	TRBJ2-1	CASSLLGQGTYNEQFF
16	-	TRBV5-6	TRBJ1-5	CASSSGRGGQNQPQHF
13	-	TRBV6-5	TRBJ1-1	CASSYRQGTEAFF
15	few	TRBV2	TRBJ1-2	CASSETGMANYGYTF
15	-	TRBV6-5	TRBJ2-7	CASSVDRGLRGEQYF
16	-	TRBV3-1/TRBV3-2	TRBJ2-5	CASSQKSRGHRETQYF
18	-	TRBV28	TRBJ2-1	CASGTGTSAISSYNEQFF
17	once	TRBV6-1	TRBJ2-2	CASSEVVLPRNTGELFF
15	-	TRBV5-1	TRBJ1-5	CASSLAAGPNQPQHF
15	-	TRBV6-5	TRBJ2-1	CASGSQGASYNEQFF
17	-	TRBV29-1	TRBJ2-7	CSVDSSVGLAGGYEQYF
14	-	TRBV10-3	TRBJ2-2	CAIGSGANTGELFF
13	-	TRBV24-1	TRBJ2-5	CATSGQNQETQYF
16	-	TRBV3-1/TRBV3-2	TRBJ2-1	CASSALGGPIYNEQFF
16	-	TRBV2	TRBJ1-1	CASERTGRAGNTEAFF
12	-	TRBV10-2	TRBJ1-1	CASSPSNREAFF
14	-	TRBV10-1	TRBJ1-1	CASSSTTGRTLKLF
15	-	TRBV9	TRBJ2-5	CASSSTGWSSETQYF
15	-	TRBV9	TRBJ2-1	CASSVTPGLANEQFF
16	-	TRBV18	TRBJ1-1	CASSSGTGARGAEAFF
16	-	TRBV5-4	TRBJ2-5	CASSLALAGVGETQYF
15	-	TRBV6-5	TRBJ2-1	CASRPGTSGYNEQFF
12	few	TRBV29-1	TRBJ1-4	CSALGGNEKLFF
14	-	TRBV30	TRBJ1-5	CAWSWRIISGPQHF
12	-	TRBV5-1	TRBJ2-1	CASSPYRDEQFF
15	-	TRBV5-1	TRBJ2-1	CASRGASGRYNEQFF
15	-	TRBV7-9	TRBJ2-7	CASSSSGRVAYEQYF
13	-	TRBV5-5	TRBJ1-1	CASSLWLNTEAFF
18	-	TRBV4-2	TRBJ2-3	CASSQPGTSGTSTDTQYF
15	-	TRBV5-1	TRBJ1-1	CASSLGGQMNTEAFF
15	-	TRBV5-1	TRBJ1-4	CASSLPTGTNEKLFF
13	-	TRBV5-5	TRBJ2-1	CASSLSAYNEQFF
16	-	TRBV10-2	TRBJ2-2	CASSGLAGPNTGELFF
16	few	TRBV27	TRBJ1-1	CASSFGRVNLNTEAFF
15	-	TRBV18	TRBJ2-7	CASSPTGQGLYEQYF
13	-	TRBV27	TRBJ2-3	CASLLAGTDTQYF
16	-	TRBV5-4	TRBJ1-1	CASSLDRDWSYTEAFF
13	-	TRBV11-2	TRBJ1-2	CASSFTGNYGYTF
13	-	TRBV11-2	TRBJ2-1	CASSLTTFNEQFF
12	few	TRBV30	TRBJ2-7	CAWSAAGTEQYF
16	-	TRBV30	TRBJ1-2	CAWSVRLGQGAHGYTF
12	-	TRBV29-1	TRBJ1-2	CSVEAQMRGYTF
14	-	TRBV5-1	TRBJ1-1	CASSPTWGGTEAFF
14	-	TRBV7-9	TRBJ2-1	CASSPRRGHHEQFF
19	-	TRBV9	TRBJ1-2	CASSVEGTGEFLGRYGYTF
13	few	TRBV11-2	TRBJ1-2	CASSLDRTRGYTF
16	-	TRBV5-5	TRBJ2-7	CASSTNLAGESYEQYF
15	once	TRBV5-5	TRBJ2-3	CASSSADRATDTQYF
16	-	TRBV4-2	TRBJ2-3	CASSQGSGDKQNTQYF
14	-	TRBV4-2	TRBJ1-5	CASSQVTGNQPQHF
11	-	TRBV29-1	TRBJ1-1	CSVGEGTEAFF
12	-	TRBV19	TRBJ1-1	CASSPRTPKAFF
16	few	TRBV4-1	TRBJ2-1	CASSQESTGPYNEQFF
12	once	TRBV11-2	TRBJ1-3	CASRAGGNTIYF